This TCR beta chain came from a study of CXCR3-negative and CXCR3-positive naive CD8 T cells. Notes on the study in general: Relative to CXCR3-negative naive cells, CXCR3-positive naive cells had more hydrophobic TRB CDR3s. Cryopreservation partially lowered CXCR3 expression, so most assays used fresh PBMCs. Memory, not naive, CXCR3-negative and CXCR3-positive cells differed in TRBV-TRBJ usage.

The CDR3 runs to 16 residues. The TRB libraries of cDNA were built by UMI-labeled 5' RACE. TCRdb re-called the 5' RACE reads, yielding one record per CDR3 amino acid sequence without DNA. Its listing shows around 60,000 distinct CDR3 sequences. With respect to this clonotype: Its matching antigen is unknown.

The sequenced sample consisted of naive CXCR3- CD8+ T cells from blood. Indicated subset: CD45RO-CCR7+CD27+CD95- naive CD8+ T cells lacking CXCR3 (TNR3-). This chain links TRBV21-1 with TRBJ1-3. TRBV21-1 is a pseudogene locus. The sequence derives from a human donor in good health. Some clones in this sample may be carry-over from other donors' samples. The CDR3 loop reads CASSKDNRRFGNTIYF.